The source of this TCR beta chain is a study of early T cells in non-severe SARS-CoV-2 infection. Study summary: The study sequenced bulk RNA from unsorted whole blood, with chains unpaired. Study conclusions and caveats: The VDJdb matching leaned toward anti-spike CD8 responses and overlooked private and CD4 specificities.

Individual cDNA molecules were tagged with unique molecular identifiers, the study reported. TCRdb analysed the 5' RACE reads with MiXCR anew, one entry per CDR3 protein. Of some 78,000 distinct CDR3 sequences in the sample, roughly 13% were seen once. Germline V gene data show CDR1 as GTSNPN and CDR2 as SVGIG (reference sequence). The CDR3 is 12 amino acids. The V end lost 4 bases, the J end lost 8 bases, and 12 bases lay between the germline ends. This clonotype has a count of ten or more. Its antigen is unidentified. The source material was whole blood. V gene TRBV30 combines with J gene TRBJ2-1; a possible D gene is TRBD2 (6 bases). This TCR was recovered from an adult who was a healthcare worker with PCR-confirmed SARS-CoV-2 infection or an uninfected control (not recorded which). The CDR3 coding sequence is TGTGCCTGGAAACTCTCGGGAGATGAGCAGTTCTTC. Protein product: CAWKLSGDEQFF.